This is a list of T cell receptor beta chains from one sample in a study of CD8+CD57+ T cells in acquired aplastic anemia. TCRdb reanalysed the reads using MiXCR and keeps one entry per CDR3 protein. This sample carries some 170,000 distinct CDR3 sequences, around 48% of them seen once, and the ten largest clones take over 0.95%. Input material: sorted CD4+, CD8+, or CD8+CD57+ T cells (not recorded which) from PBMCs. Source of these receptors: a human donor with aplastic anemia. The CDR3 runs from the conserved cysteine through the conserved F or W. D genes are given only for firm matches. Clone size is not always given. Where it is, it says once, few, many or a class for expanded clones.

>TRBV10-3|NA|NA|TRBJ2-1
TGTGCCATCAGAGGACTGACAAATGAGCAGTTCTTC
CAIRGLTNEQFF
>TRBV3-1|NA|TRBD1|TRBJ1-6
TGTGCCAGCAGCCAAGCAGGGGGAGGGTCACCCCTCCACTTT
CASSQAGGGSPLHF
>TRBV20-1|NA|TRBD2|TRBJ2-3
TGCAGTGCCTTTGGCTCAGCGGGGGGGCGGGAGACGCAGTATTTT
CSAFGSAGGRETQYF
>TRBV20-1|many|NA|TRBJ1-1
TGCAGTGCTAGAAGACAGCCCACTGAAGCTTTCTTT
CSARRQPTEAFF
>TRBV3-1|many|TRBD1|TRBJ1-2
TGTGCCAGCAGCCAAGGACAGGGGGCGGTCTATGGCTACACCTTC
CASSQGQGAVYGYTF
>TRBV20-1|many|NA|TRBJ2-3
TGCAGTGCTAGAGTACCCCCTCGCACAGATACGCAGTATTTT
CSARVPPRTDTQYF
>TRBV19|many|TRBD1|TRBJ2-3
TGTGCCAGTAGTATGGCAGGGGGCAGGGGTACGCAGTATTTT
CASSMAGGRGTQYF
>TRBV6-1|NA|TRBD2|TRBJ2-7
TGTGCCAGCAGTGATTCACTAGCGGGAGGGAGGACCGAGCAGTACTTC
CASSDSLAGGRTEQYF
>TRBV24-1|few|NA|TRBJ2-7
TGTGCCACCAGTGACCGAGACACCGACTTCTACGAGCAGTACTTC
CATSDRDTDFYEQYF
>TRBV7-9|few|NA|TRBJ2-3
TGTGCCAGCAGCCAGCGACAGGGAGGGCAGTATTTT
CASSQRQGGQYF
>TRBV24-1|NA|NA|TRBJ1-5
TGTGCTACCTGCCGGGGGAGCAATCAGCCCCAGCATTTT
CATCRGSNQPQHF
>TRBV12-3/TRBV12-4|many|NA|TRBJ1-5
TGTGCCAGCAGTTCCGCCTGGCAGAGCAATCAGCCCCAGCATTTT
CASSSAWQSNQPQHF
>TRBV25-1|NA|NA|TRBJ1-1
TGTGCCAGCAGTGAGGAAGATAGAGCTTTCTTT
CASSEEDRAFF
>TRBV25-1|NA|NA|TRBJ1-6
TGTGCCAGCAGACCTACCGGGACGAGCGTTAATTCACCCCTCCACTTT
CASRPTGTSVNSPLHF
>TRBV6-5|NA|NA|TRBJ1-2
TGTGCCAGCAGTTACTCGGGCCAGGGGCCCTATGGCTACACCTTC
CASSYSGQGPYGYTF
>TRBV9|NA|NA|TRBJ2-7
TGTGCCAGCAGCCTAACCCCCGGTTTAGCGACGGGGTACGAGCAGTACTTC
CASSLTPGLATGYEQYF
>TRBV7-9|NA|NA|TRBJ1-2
TGTGCCAGCAGCTTAGGGGGTGGTCGAGATGGCTACACCTTC
CASSLGGGRDGYTF
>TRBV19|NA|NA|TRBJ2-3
TGTGCCAGTACGGGGGATGGCACAGATACGCAGTATTTT
CASTGDGTDTQYF
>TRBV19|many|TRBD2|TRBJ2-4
TGTGCCAGTAGCCGACTAGCGGGGGGGCAGGCCCTTCAGTACTTC
CASSRLAGGQALQYF
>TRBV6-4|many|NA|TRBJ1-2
TGTGCCAGCAGCTCGTGGGGCGGTGGCTACGCCTTC
CASSSWGGGYAF
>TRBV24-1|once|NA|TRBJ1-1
TGTGCCACCAGTGATGGCACTGAAGCTTTCTTT
CATSDGTEAFF
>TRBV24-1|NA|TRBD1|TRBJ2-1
TGTGCCACCAGTGCCGCAGGGGGACAGCAGTTCTTC
CATSAAGGQQFF
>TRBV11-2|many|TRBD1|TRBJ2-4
TGTGCCAGCAGCTTAGTGGGACAGGAAGGAAACATTCAGTACTTC
CASSLVGQEGNIQYF
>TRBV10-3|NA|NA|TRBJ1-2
TGTGCCATCAGCGCCCCCGGGGAAGACTATGGCTACACCTTC
CAISAPGEDYGYTF
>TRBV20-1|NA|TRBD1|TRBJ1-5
TGCAGTGCTAGCCAGGGGGTACGGGGTCAGCCCCAGCATTTT
CSASQGVRGQPQHF
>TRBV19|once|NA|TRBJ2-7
TGTGCCAGTAGTGAAACGGGACGACGGGTGCACTTC
CASSETGRRVHF
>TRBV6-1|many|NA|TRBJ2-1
TGTGCCAGCAGTGGCTCAATGTTGACGGGGTCCTACAATGAGCAGTTCTTC
CASSGSMLTGSYNEQFF
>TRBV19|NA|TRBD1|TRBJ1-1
TGTGCCACCCGGGACAGGGAGAACACTGAAGCTTTCTTT
CATRDRENTEAFF
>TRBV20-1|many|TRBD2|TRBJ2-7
TGCAGTGCTAGGACTAGCGCAGCCGCCTACGAGCAGTACTTC
CSARTSAAAYEQYF
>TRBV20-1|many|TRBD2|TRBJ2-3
TGCAGTGCTAGAGCCGGGACTAGCGGGGGAATTAGCACAGATACGCAGTATTTT
CSARAGTSGGISTDTQYF